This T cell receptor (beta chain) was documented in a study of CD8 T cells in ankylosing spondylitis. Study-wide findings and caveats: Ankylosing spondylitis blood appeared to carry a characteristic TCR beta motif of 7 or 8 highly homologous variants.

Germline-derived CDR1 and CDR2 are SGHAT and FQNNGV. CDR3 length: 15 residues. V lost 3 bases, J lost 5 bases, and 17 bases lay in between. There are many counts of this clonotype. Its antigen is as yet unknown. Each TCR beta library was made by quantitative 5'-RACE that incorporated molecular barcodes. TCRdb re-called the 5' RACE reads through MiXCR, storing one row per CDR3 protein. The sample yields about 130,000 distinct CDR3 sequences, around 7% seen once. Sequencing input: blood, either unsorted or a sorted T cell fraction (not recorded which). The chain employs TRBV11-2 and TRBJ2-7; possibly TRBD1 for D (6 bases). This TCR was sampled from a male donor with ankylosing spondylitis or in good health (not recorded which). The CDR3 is CASSFSFSGAHEQYF. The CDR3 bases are TGTGCCAGCAGCTTTAGTTTCTCAGGGGCCCACGAGCAGTACTTC.